One sample yielded the 29 T cell receptor beta chains listed below, sequenced in a study of cytomegalovirus exposure and HLA in healthy donors. Some clones are missing from TCRdb's copy, which holds only in-frame ones; the method was immunoSEQ multiplex PCR. Here the sample spans 250,000 to 400,000 clones, roughly 88% being singletons. The sequenced material came from PBMCs. These receptor sequences come from a man between 25 and 39 years old in good health and CMV-seronegative.

The V and J genes are TRBV7-2 and TRBJ2-5; 11 bases are a match to TRBD1. Looked up from germline, CDR1 is SGHTA and CDR2 is FQGNSA. The CDR3 is 14 residues long. The ends lost 4 bases at V and 5 bases at J; junction bases unmatched: 3. The CDR3: CASSWDRGEETQYF. CDR3 coding DNA: TGTGCCAGCAGCTGGGACAGGGGGGAGGAGACCCAGTACTTC.

This chain uses TRBV10-3 with TRBJ2-7, with 8 nucleotides matching TRBD1. V was clipped by 0 bases and J by 6 bases; unmatched bases: 10. The CDR3 length is 16 residues. Germline CDR1 reads ENHRY; CDR2 reads SYGVKD. CDR3 protein: CAISESDGTGRIEQYF. Here the CDR3 DNA reads TGTGCCATCAGTGAGTCGGACGGGACAGGCCGGATCGAGCAGTACTTC.

This rearrangement joins TRBV6-5 to TRBJ1-1; no reliable D call. This CDR3 is 12 amino acids long. Trimming took 1 base from V and 6 from J, leaving 6 bases between them. Germline V gene data show CDR1 as MNHEY and CDR2 as SVGAGI. The CDR3 reads CASSYLGAEAFF. DNA for the CDR3: TGTGCCAGCAGTTACTTGGGAGCTGAAGCTTTCTTT.

V and J are TRBV27 and TRBJ1-1; 7 bases align to TRBD1. CDR1 and CDR2 (germline): MNHEY, SMNVEV (reference sequence). This CDR3 spans 14 amino acids. The V and J ends lost 6 bases and 4 bases, in that order; junction bases with no gene match: 8. In DNA form, the CDR3 reads TGTGCCAGCAGGCCTCCGGACAGGAGCACTGAAGCTTTCTTT. This encodes CASRPPDRSTEAFF.

This CDR3 is CASSFVSTDTQYF. The CDR3 nucleotides read TGCGCCAGCAGCTTCGTCAGCACAGATACGCAGTATTTT. The chain is built from TRBV5-1 and TRBJ2-3; D is ambiguous. This CDR3 is built from 13 residues. The V end lost 2 bases, the J end lost 0 bases, and 4 bases lay between the germline ends. CDR1 is SGHRS, CDR2 YFSETQ, per germline.

The CDR3: CASSLRSMTHSGNTIYF. Written as DNA, the CDR3 is TGTGCCAGCAGCTTAAGGTCGATGACTCACTCTGGAAACACCATATATTTT. This chain joins TRBV7-9 and TRBJ1-3, with D unclear. Trimming pared 2 bases from V and 0 bases from J, leaving 14 bases between. The CDR3 is 17 residues long. Per the germline V gene, CDR1 is SEHNR and CDR2 is FQNEAQ (reference sequence).

The chain is built from TRBV2 and TRBJ2-1; maybe TRBD1 (5 bases). Germline-derived CDR1 and CDR2 are SNHLY and FYNNEI. The CDR3 is 13 residues long. The V and J ends lost 2 bases and 9 bases respectively, with 11 bases between them. CDR3 nucleotide sequence: TGTGCCAGCAGTGAATACCCGCAGGGTGAGCAGTTCTTC. Its translation: CASSEYPQGEQFF.

In this sample, this clone turned up once. Here the CDR3 reads CASSSITGENTGELFF. The CDR3 coding sequence is TGTGCCAGCAGCTCGATTACAGGGGAGAACACCGGGGAGCTGTTTTTT. The chain combines TRBV11-2 with TRBJ2-2; 7 bases fit TRBD1. CDR1 and CDR2 from the germline V gene are SGHAT and FQNNGV. V was clipped by 4 bases and J by 1 base; unmatched bases: 6. This CDR3 has 16 residues. Full variable domain (missing parts from reference TRBV11-2 and TRBJ2-2): EAGVAQSPRYKIIEKRQSVAFWCNPISGHATLYWYQQILGQGPKLLIQFQNNGVVDDSQLPKDRFSAERLKGVDSTLKIQPAKLEDSAVYLCASSSITGENTGELFFGEGSRLTVL.

This chain joins TRBV15 and TRBJ1-2; 7 nucleotides match TRBD1. The CDR3 is made up of 15 amino acids. Per germline, CDR1 LNHNV and CDR2 YYDKDF (reference sequence). The V and J ends lost 0 bases and 3 bases, in that order; junction bases with no gene match: 4. The CDR3 sequence: CATSREKGAYYGYTF. In DNA, the CDR3 is TGTGCCACCAGCAGAGAAAAGGGGGCCTACTATGGCTACACCTTC.

The chain couples TRBV19 to TRBJ2-3; TRBD2 agrees at 7 bases. This CDR3 region has 15 residues. With 5 bases clipped from V and 6 bases from J, the junction kept 11 bases outside the gene matches. Germline loops: CDR1 LNHDA, CDR2 SQIVND (reference sequence). CDR3 sequence reads: CASSRDLGEGDTQYF. The CDR3 DNA sequence: TGTGCCAGTAGTCGGGACTTGGGGGAGGGGGATACGCAGTATTTT.

The chain is built from TRBV6-1 and TRBJ2-3, with D possibly being TRBD2 (6 bases). With 3 bases removed from V and 3 bases from J, the gap between germline ends came to 16 bases. CDR3 length equals 16 residues. Germline CDR1 MNHNS, CDR2 SASEGT. The CDR3 nucleotides are TGTGCCAGCAGTGAGGGACTCTACGGGACGACAGATACGCAGTATTTT. Translated: CASSEGLYGTTDTQYF.

The chain links TRBV6-5 to TRBJ2-3, with D possibly matching TRBD2 (5 bases). Germline CDR1 MNHEY, CDR2 SVGAGI. The V end was cut by 5 bases, the J end by 1 base, with 13 bases between. The CDR3 is 15 amino acids. CDR3 in DNA: TGTGCCAGCAGTCTCCAGCTCGGGGGCACAGATACGCAGTATTTT. Protein sequence: CASSLQLGGTDTQYF.

The chain is built from TRBV6-5 and TRBJ1-5, with D possibly matching TRBD1 (6 bases). This CDR3 region has 14 residues. Germline V gene data show CDR1 as MNHEY and CDR2 as SVGAGI. The V end lost 8 bases, the J end lost 4 bases, and 15 bases lay between the germline ends. The CDR3 spells CASGPWGPNQPQHF. The DNA of the CDR3 is TGTGCCAGCGGCCCGTGGGGGCCTAATCAGCCCCAGCATTTT.

J is TRBJ1-4 and V is TRBV2; D is unclear. V was clipped by 6 bases and J by 8 bases, with 19 bases between them. Germline V gene lookup returns CDR1 SNHLY and CDR2 FYNNEI. This CDR3 region has 15 residues. Here the CDR3 reads CASRTPQNLPEKLFF. CDR3 DNA sequence: TGTGCCAGCAGGACACCTCAAAACCTGCCCGAAAAACTGTTTTTT.

Here the CDR3 DNA reads TGTGCCAGCAGCGCCTGGGGCCCGAACACTGAAGCTTTCTTT. This codes for CASSAWGPNTEAFF. The rearrangement joins TRBV13 to TRBJ1-1, with TRBD1 as a possible D gene (5 bases). Deletions cut 5 bases from V and 1 base from J, with 11 bases between. The CDR3 runs 14 residues. Germline V CDR1 and CDR2: PRHDT, FYEKMQ (reference sequence).

The V gene is TRBV6-1, the J gene TRBJ1-1; 7 bases line up with TRBD1. V was pared by 7 bases and J by 1 base, with 9 bases of the junction left unmatched. The CDR3 spans 15 residues. Germline assignment: CDR1 MNHNS and CDR2 SASEGT. The CDR3 coding sequence is TGTGCCAGCACCGCAGGGGGAAACCCGAACACTGAAGCTTTCTTT. Encoded protein: CASTAGGNPNTEAFF.

The sample holds one count of this clone. CDR3: CASSESYSNQPQHF. The CDR3 region has the DNA TGTGCCAGCTCCGAGAGTTATAGCAATCAGCCCCAGCATTTT. The V call is TRBV18, the J call TRBJ1-5; D unresolved. With 6 bases removed from V and 0 bases from J, the gap between germline ends came to 9 bases. The CDR3 spans 14 residues. Germline V lookup: CDR1 KGHSH, CDR2 LQKENI.

V and J are TRBV11-2 and TRBJ2-7, with D possibly matching TRBD2 (6 bases). Germline V gives CDR1 SGHAT, CDR2 FQNNGV. The CDR3 extends over 15 amino acids. Trimming took 0 bases from V and 1 from J, leaving 10 bases between them. The CDR3 here is CASSLEFGSSYEQYF. Written as DNA, the CDR3 is TGTGCCAGCAGCTTAGAGTTCGGGAGTTCCTACGAGCAGTACTTC.

V and J are TRBV12-5 and TRBJ2-5, with D possibly matching TRBD1 (5 bases). The CDR3 is 15 residues long. The V gene lost 1 base and the J gene lost 2 bases, with 11 bases spanning the gap. Germline V lookup: CDR1 LGHNT, CDR2 FRNRAP. CDR3 sequence reads: CASGLDVGVQETQYF. CDR3 nucleotides: TGTGCTAGTGGTTTGGACGTAGGGGTACAAGAGACCCAGTACTTC.

The chain is built from TRBV29-1 and TRBJ2-2; TRBD2 matches 9 bases. The germline CDR1 and CDR2 sequences are SQVTM and ANQGSEA. This CDR3 has 14 residues. With 6 bases clipped from V and 0 bases from J, the junction kept 2 bases outside the gene matches. CDR3 loop: CSVAGGPNTGELFF. The CDR3 region has the DNA TGCAGCGTCGCGGGGGGGCCGAACACCGGGGAGCTGTTTTTT.

To note about this clone: Other DNA variants within this sample encode the same CDR3. This chain connects TRBV11-3 to TRBJ2-1, with D possibly TRBD2 on 6 matching bases. CDR1 is SGHNT, CDR2 YENEEA, per germline. Trimming took off 1 base at V and 0 bases at J, with 10 bases between the two ends. This CDR3 is 16 amino acids long. CDR3 sequence: CASSLGAGSSYNEQFF. DNA for the CDR3: TGTGCCAGCAGCTTAGGGGCGGGAAGCTCCTACAATGAGCAGTTCTTC. Drawing the rest from reference TRBV11-3 and TRBJ2-1, the complete variable domain is EAGVVQSPRYKIIEKKQPVAFWCNPISGHNTLYWYLQNLGQGPELLIRYENEEAVDDSQLPKDRFSAERLKGVDSTLKIQPAELGDSAVYLCASSLGAGSSYNEQFFGPGTRLTVL.

This clone has more than one count but fewer than ten. This chain connects TRBV19 to TRBJ1-6; D might be TRBD1 (5 bases). Germline loops: CDR1 LNHDA, CDR2 SQIVND (reference sequence). V was shortened by 0 bases and J by 13 bases, with 13 bases between the two germline ends. There are 14 residues in the CDR3. The CDR3 loop is CASSIDHSQGPLHF. CDR3 DNA sequence: TGTGCCAGTAGTATAGACCACAGCCAGGGCCCCCTCCACTTT.

This clone was counted once. The chain is built from TRBV6-4 and TRBJ1-4, with 9 nucleotides matching TRBD1. The CDR3 spans 16 residues. The V gene's germline CDR1 is MRHNA and CDR2 SNTAGT. V trimming: 7 bases; J trimming: 5 bases; junction bases outside the gene matches: 11. The chain's CDR3 is CASKFDPGQGNEKLFF. CDR3 DNA: TGTGCCAGCAAGTTCGACCCGGGACAGGGAAATGAAAAACTGTTTTTT.

The chain carries TRBV15 and TRBJ2-1, with 8 bases lining up with TRBD2. Germline V lookup: CDR1 LNHNV, CDR2 YYDKDF (reference sequence). Trimming at V came to 1 base and at J to 6 bases, leaving 5 bases not matched to a gene. The length of the CDR3 is 15 residues. For the CDR3, the DNA is TGTGCCACCAGCAGAGTAGCGGGGCGCCTCAATGAGCAGTTCTTC. Its translation: CATSRVAGRLNEQFF.

The chain combines TRBV5-4 with TRBJ2-6; D possibly corresponds to TRBD2 (5 bases). Germline loops: CDR1 SGHNT, CDR2 YYREEE (reference sequence). V was clipped by 2 bases and J by 0 bases, with 12 bases between them. CDR3 size: 17 residues. CDR3: CASSFGESSSGANVLTF. For the CDR3, the DNA is TGTGCCAGCAGCTTCGGGGAATCCAGCTCTGGGGCCAACGTCCTGACTTTC.

The rearrangement uses TRBV5-1 and TRBJ2-3, with D tentatively TRBD1 (7 bases). Looked up from germline, CDR1 is SGHRS and CDR2 is YFSETQ. The ends were cut back, 4 bases at V and 5 bases at J, with 14 bases in the middle. The CDR3 has 14 residues. The chain's CDR3 is CASSQGGVGDTQYF. The CDR3 DNA sequence: TGCGCCAGCAGCCAGGGGGGTGTAGGAGATACGCAGTATTTT.

V is TRBV25-1 and J is TRBJ2-5; 7 positions agree with TRBD1. This CDR3 has 15 residues. J gave up 1 base and V 1 base, and 3 bases lay outside the gene matches. CDR1 MGHDK and CDR2 SYGVNS come from the germline V gene. CDR3: CASSESGTVQETQYF. The CDR3 DNA reads TGTGCCAGCAGTGAATCAGGGACAGTCCAAGAGACCCAGTACTTC. The variable domain in full, completed from reference TRBV25-1 and TRBJ2-5, reads EADIYQTPRYLVIGTGKKITLECSQTMGHDKMYWYQQDPGMELHLIHYSYGVNSTEKGDLSSESTVSRIRTEHFPLTLESARPSHTSQYLCASSESGTVQETQYFGPGTRLLVL.

The CDR3 sequence: CAITVRRGDSYEQYF. The CDR3 nucleotides read TGTGCCATCACCGTTCGGCGGGGGGACTCCTACGAGCAGTACTTC. The V and J genes are TRBV10-3 and TRBJ2-7, with TRBD2 matching over 8 bases. This CDR3 has 15 residues. Germline V lookup: CDR1 ENHRY, CDR2 SYGVKD. With 7 bases clipped from V and 0 bases from J, the junction kept 8 bases outside the gene matches.

This chain joins TRBV7-6 and TRBJ2-7; TRBD2 is a possible D gene (7 bases). V was pared by 1 base and J by 5 bases, with 12 bases between. This CDR3 contains 14 residues. Looked up from germline, CDR1 is SGHVS and CDR2 is FNYEAQ. The CDR3 is CASSLVGGGDEQYF. In DNA form, the CDR3 reads TGTGCCAGCAGCTTAGTGGGGGGGGGCGACGAGCAGTACTTC.